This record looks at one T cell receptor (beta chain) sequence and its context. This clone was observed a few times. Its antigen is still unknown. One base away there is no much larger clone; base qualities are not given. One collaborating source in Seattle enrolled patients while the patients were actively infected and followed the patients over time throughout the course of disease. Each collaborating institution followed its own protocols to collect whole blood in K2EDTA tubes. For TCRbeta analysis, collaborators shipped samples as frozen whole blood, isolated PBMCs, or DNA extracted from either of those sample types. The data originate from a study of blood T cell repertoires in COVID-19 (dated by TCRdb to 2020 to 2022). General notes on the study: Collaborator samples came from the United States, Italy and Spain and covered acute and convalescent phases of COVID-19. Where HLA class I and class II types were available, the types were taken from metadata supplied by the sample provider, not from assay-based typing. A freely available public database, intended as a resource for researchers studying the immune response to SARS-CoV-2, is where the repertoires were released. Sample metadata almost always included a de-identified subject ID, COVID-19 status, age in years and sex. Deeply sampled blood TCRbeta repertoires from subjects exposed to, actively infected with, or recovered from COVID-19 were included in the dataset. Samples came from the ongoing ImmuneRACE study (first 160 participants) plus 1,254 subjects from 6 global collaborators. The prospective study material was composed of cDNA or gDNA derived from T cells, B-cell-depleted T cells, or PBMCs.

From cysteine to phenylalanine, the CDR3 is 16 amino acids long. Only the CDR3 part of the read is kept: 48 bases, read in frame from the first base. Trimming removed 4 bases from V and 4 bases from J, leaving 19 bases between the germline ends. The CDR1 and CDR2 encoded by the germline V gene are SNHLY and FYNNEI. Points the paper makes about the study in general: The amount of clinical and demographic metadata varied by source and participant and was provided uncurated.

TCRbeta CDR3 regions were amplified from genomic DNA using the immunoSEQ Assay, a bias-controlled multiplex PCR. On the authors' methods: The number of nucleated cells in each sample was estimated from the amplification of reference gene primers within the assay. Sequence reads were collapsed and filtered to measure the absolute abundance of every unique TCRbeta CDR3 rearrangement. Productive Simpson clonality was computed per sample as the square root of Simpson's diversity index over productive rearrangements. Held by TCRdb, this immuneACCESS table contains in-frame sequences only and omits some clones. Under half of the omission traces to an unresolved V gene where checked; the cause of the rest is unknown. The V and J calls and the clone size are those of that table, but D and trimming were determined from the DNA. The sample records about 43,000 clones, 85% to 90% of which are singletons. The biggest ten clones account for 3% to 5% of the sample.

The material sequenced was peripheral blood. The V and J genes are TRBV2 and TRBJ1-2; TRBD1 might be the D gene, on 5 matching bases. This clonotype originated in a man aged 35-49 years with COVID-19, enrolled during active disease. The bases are TGTGCCAGCAGTGCTAGTGATCGGGGGATAAGCTATGGCTACACCTTC. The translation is CASSASDRGISYGYTF.